This TCR beta chain appears in the sequencing data of a study of T cells in Graves' hyperthyroidism and ophthalmopathy. Study-level results: In the blood, most expanded thyroid clonotypes above 0.001 appeared as well.

Amplified TCR beta CDR3 regions derived from RNA transcripts. HTBI primers drove first-round RT-PCR of the TCR CDR3. TCRdb processed the multiplex PCR reads anew with MiXCR; each CDR3 protein has one entry. In the table there are around 360,000 distinct CDR3 sequences, 13% to 15% of which are singletons. This clonotype was observed at least ten times. Its target is unknown. The PBMCs had their origin in more than 9.5 ml of fresh peripheral blood. This CDR3 is built from 12 residues. V was trimmed by 6 bases and J by 6 bases, leaving 10 bases between them. Source material: blood. The J gene is TRBJ2-3, the V gene TRBV12-3 or TRBV12-4, with D uncertain. The sequence came from an older woman with Graves' ophthalmopathy. CDR3 DNA sequence: TGTGCCAGCAGGACGGGTGGGGATACGCAGTATTTT. Encoded protein: CASRTGGDTQYF.